A selection of T cell receptor beta chains follows, all from one sample in a study of early T cells in non-severe SARS-CoV-2 infection. TCRdb independently ran MiXCR on the 5' RACE reads; one entry per CDR3 protein. The table has tens of thousands of distinct CDR3 sequences, about 14% seen once. The sample taken for sequencing was whole blood. The receptors derive from an adult who was a healthcare worker with PCR-confirmed SARS-CoV-2 infection or an uninfected control (not recorded which). CDR3s include the opening cysteine and the closing phenylalanine or tryptophan. The D gene is left open where the match is weak. Clone size is given for some rows only: seen once, a few or many times, or a class if the clone is expanded.

v_call,j_call,clone_size,d_call,cdr3_nt,cdr3_aa
TRBV12-3/TRBV12-4,TRBJ2-3,many,TRBD2,TGTGCCAGCACCCTTTTGGGACTAGGTCCAGATACGCAGTATTTT,CASTLLGLGPDTQYF
TRBV20-1,TRBJ2-7,many,TRBD1,TGCAGTGCTCAAACCCCGGGACAGGAATATGGAGAGCAGTACTTC,CSAQTPGQEYGEQYF
TRBV29-1,TRBJ1-1,.,.,TGCAGCGTTGTATATGTCGGCTGGGGAGGATACACTGAAGCTTTCTTT,CSVVYVGWGGYTEAFF
TRBV2,TRBJ1-3,few,TRBD1,TGTGCCAGCAGTCCTCGGACAGGGGGGGGAAACACCATATATTTT,CASSPRTGGGNTIYF
TRBV3-1,TRBJ2-2,.,.,TGTGCCAGCAGCCAAGGGGTGGCGGCGAACACCGGGGAGCTGTTTTTT,CASSQGVAANTGELFF
TRBV11-2,TRBJ2-4,.,TRBD2,TGTGCCAGCAGCCGCCAGGGGACTAGCGGATCCAAAAACATTCAGTACTTC,CASSRQGTSGSKNIQYF
TRBV11-3,TRBJ2-3,many,TRBD1,TGTGCCAGCAGCTTCTCCTCAGGACAGGGGACAGATACGCAGTATTTT,CASSFSSGQGTDTQYF
TRBV2,TRBJ1-4,few,.,TGTGCCAGCAGGGACAGTAGGAGGCTTACTAATGAAAAACTGTTTTTT,CASRDSRRLTNEKLFF
TRBV10-2,TRBJ1-4,many,.,TGCGCCAGCAGTGAGTTCCCGGGACGGAGAAATGAAAAACTGTTTTTT,CASSEFPGRRNEKLFF
TRBV29-1,TRBJ2-7,few,TRBD2,TGCAGCGCCCTTAGCGGGAGCTCCTACGAGCAGTACTTC,CSALSGSSYEQYF
TRBV12-3/TRBV12-4,TRBJ2-5,few,TRBD1,TGTGCCAGCAGCCCTAGACAGGGGGCCGGGGAGACCCAGTACTTC,CASSPRQGAGETQYF
TRBV19,TRBJ2-3,few,.,TGTGCCAGTAGTATGTCTACAGATACGCAGTATTTT,CASSMSTDTQYF
TRBV11-2,TRBJ2-1,.,.,TGTGCCAGCAGCTCTCTGTCGGGGAAAGTTAATGAGCAGTTCTTC,CASSSLSGKVNEQFF
TRBV7-8,TRBJ1-1,few,TRBD1,TGTGCCAGCAGCTCAGGGGGTAGGGGGATGAACACTGAAGCTTTCTTT,CASSSGGRGMNTEAFF
TRBV11-2,TRBJ1-1,many,TRBD1,TGTGCCAGCAGCGTGGGGACAGGGAACACTGAAGCTTTCTTT,CASSVGTGNTEAFF
TRBV19,TRBJ2-3,many,TRBD2,TGTGCCAGTAGTATTGAGCGGGGGAGCACAGATACGCAGTATTTT,CASSIERGSTDTQYF
TRBV7-3,TRBJ2-2,many,TRBD1,TGTGCCAGCAGCTTAACGGGGACAGGGGGCACCGGGGAGCTGTTTTTT,CASSLTGTGGTGELFF
TRBV6-6,TRBJ1-5,many,.,TGTGCCAGCAGGCCATCCCGGGACGGATACAATCAGCCCCAGCATTTT,CASRPSRDGYNQPQHF
TRBV4-1,TRBJ2-3,many,TRBD1,TGCGCCAGCAGCCAAGATCCAGGGGGTCCACGCACAGATACGCAGTATTTT,CASSQDPGGPRTDTQYF
TRBV7-2,TRBJ2-3,many,TRBD2,TGTGCCAGCAACCCACCGGGACTAGCGGTCACAGATACGCAGTATTTT,CASNPPGLAVTDTQYF
TRBV19,TRBJ2-6,few,.,TGTGCCAGTAGACGCCCTTCTGGGGGACACCTCTCTGGGGCCAACGTCCTGACTTTC,CASRRPSGGHLSGANVLTF